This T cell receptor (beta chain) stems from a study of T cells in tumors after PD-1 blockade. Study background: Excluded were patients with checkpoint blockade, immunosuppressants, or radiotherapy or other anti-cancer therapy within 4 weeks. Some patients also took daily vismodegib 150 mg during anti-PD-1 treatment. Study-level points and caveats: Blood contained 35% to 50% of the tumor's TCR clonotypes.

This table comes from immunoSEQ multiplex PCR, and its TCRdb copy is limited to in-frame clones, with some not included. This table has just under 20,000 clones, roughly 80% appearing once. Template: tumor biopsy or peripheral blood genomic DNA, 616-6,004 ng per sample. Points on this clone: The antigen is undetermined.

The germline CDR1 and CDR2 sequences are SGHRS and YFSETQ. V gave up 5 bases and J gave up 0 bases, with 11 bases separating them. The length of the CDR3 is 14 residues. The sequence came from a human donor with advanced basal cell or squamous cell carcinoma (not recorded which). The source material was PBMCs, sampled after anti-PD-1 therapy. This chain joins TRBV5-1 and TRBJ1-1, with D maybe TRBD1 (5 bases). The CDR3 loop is CASRAGTVNTEAFF. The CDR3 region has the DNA TGCGCCAGCAGGGCCGGGACGGTGAACACTGAAGCTTTCTTT.